The source of this TCR beta chain is a study of T-cell reconstitution after alpha-beta-depleted transplantation in children (dated by TCRdb to the mid-2010s). In terms of the full investigation: Using TCR repertoire profiling, the study followed T-cell immune reconstitution in a quantitative way in children after TCRalphabeta/CD19-depleted allogeneic hematopoietic cell transplantation. Study-level results and caveats: Over subsequent months, a decline in hyperexpanded clone frequencies was noted, and after one year, T-cell counts and TCRbeta diversity were mostly ascribed to newly produced T cells. The apparently early recovery of alphabetaT-cell counts about two months after transplant reportedly depended on only several hundred rapidly expanded clones that came from non-depleted graft cells. The high TCRbeta diversity at day 60 in some patients was ascribed to recipient T cells and intrathymic progenitors that had survived conditioning.

The method behind the library was PCR. Data came from an Illumina HiSeq 2500. TCR library preparation used molecular barcoding, with unique molecular identifiers applied to normalize quantification of the TCRbeta repertoire. Using fastp at Q25 and MiXCR, TCRdb reprocessed the public reads and kept productive beta chains. One record per CDR3 amino acid sequence lists the most common genes and DNA. The sample table records approximately 97,000 distinct CDR3 sequences; 4.5% to 7.5% of these occur just once. The leading ten clones occupy around 5.6% of the sample. V and J lose 1 base and 3 bases, and a span of 17 bases separates them. Measured from the cysteine to the phenylalanine, the CDR3 is 17 residues long. The kept DNA is CDR3 alone, 51 bases in frame from the first base. In the germline V gene, CDR1 corresponds to SGHRS and CDR2 to YFSETQ. The time point label, read with the paper, signifies: day 60 (about 2 months) after transplantation. The treatment or condition label, read with the paper, signifies: allogeneic hematopoietic cell transplantation with graft depleted of TCRalphabeta T cells and CD19 B cells. The transplant recipients were children given TCRalphabeta/CD19-depleted allogeneic hematopoietic cell grafts.

This clonotype occurred a few times. Its antigen is not yet known. It has no much larger one-base neighbor in the sample; base qualities were not kept. The sequence was collected from a female patient aged 2 to 10 who had a stem cell transplant for Fanconi anemia, so the T cells may come from the graft donor. This chain joins TRBV5-1 to TRBJ1-3; TRBD1 is a weak D gene call, 5 bases matching. Sequenced here: PBMCs, mostly from graft donor cells, sampled 60 days after TCRalphabeta/CD19-depleted stem cell transplant. The DNA sequence is TGCGCCAGCAGCTTGCGACCGATCGACGGGGGTGGAAACACCATATATTTT. The resulting protein is CASSLRPIDGGGNTIYF.